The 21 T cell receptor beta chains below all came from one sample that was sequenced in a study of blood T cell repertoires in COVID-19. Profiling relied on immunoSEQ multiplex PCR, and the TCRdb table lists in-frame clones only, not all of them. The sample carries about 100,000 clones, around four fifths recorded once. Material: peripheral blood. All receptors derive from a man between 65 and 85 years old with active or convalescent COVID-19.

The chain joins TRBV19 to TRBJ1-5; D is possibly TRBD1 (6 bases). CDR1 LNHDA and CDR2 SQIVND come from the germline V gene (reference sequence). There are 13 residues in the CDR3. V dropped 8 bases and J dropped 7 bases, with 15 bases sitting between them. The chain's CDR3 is CASSGGPQQPQHF. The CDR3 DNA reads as TGTGCCAGTTCGGGGGGGCCTCAACAGCCCCAGCATTTT.

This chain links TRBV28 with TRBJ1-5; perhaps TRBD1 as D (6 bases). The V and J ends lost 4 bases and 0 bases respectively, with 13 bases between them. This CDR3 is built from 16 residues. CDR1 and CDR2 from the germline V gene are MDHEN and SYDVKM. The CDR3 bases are TGTGCCAGCAGTTACCGAACAGGGTATAGCAATCAGCCCCAGCATTTT. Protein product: CASSYRTGYSNQPQHF.

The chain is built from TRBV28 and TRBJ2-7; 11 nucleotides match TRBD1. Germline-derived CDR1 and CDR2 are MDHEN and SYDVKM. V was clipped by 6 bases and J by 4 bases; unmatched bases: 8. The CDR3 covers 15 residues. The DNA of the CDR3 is TGTGCCAGCAGGCCAGCCGGGACAGGGGGTTACGAGCAGTACTTC. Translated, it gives CASRPAGTGGYEQYF.

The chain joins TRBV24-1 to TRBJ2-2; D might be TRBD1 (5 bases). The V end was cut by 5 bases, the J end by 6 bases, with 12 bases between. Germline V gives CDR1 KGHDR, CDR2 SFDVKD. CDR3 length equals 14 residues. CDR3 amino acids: CATSVPGQSGELFF. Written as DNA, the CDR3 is TGTGCCACCAGTGTCCCCGGACAATCCGGGGAGCTGTTTTTT.

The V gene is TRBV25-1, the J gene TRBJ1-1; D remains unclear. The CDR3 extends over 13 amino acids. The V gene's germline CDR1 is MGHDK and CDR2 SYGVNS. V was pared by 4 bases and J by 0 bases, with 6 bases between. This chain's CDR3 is CASSGVVNTEAFF. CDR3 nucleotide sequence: TGTGCCAGCAGTGGCGTAGTGAACACTGAAGCTTTCTTT. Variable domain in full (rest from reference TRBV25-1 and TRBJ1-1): EADIYQTPRYLVIGTGKKITLECSQTMGHDKMYWYQQDPGMELHLIHYSYGVNSTEKGDLSSESTVSRIRTEHFPLTLESARPSHTSQYLCASSGVVNTEAFFGQGTRLTVV.

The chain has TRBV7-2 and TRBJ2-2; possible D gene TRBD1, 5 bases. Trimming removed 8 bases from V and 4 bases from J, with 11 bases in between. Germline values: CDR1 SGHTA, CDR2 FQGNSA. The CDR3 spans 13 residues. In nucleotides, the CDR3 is TGTGCCAGCGGCAGGGTGCTCACCGGGGAGCTGTTTTTT. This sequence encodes CASGRVLTGELFF.

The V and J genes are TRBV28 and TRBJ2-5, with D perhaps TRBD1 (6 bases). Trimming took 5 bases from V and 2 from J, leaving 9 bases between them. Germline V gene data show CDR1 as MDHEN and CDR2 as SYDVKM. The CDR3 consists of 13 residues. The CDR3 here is CASSDRLQETQYF. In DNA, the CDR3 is TGTGCCAGCAGTGACAGGCTTCAAGAGACCCAGTACTTC.

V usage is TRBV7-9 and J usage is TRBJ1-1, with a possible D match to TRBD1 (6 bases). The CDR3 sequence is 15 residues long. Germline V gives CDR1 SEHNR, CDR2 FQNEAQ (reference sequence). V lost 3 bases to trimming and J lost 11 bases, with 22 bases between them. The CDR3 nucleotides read TGTGCCAGCAGCTTCACCCCGGGACAACTAAGGGGGGCTTTCTTT. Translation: CASSFTPGQLRGAFF.

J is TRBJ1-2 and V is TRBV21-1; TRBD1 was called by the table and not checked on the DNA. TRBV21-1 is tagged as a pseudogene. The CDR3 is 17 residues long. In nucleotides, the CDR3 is TGTGCCAGCAGTAAAGTGAACAGGGCCTTTCCTAACTATGGCTACACCTTC. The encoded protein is CASSKVNRAFPNYGYTF.

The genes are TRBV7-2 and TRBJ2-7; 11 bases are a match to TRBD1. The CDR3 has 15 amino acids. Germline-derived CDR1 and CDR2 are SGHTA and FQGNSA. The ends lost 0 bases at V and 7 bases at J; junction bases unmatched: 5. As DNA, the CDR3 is TGTGCCAGCAGCTTAGCTCCGGGACAGGGGGAAGAGCAGTACTTC. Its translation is CASSLAPGQGEEQYF.

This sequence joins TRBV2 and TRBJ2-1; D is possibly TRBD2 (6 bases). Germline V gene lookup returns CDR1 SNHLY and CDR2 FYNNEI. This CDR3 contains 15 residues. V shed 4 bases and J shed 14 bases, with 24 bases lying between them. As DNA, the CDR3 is TGTGCCAGCAGTGGGGGAGGACATAATCCGCCGGGGGAGTTCTTC. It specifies CASSGGGHNPPGEFF.

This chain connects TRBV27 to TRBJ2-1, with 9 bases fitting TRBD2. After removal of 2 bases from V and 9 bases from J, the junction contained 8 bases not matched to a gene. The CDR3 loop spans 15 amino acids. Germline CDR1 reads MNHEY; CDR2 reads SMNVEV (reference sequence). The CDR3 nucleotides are TGTGCCAGCAGTTTAGGACGGGGACTAGCATTTGAGCAGTTCTTC. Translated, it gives CASSLGRGLAFEQFF.

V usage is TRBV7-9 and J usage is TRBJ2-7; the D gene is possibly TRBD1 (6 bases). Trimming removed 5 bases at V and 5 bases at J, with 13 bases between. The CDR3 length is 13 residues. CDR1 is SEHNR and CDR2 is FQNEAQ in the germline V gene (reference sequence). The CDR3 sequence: CASSPGTNDEQYF. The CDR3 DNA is TGTGCCAGCAGCCCCGGGACAAATGACGAGCAGTACTTC.

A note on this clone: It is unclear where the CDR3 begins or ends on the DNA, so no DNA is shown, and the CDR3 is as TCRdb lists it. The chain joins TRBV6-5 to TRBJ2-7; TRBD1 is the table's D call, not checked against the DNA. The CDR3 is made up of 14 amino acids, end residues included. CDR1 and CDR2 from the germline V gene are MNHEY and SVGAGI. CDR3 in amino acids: CASILDRGFGEQYF.

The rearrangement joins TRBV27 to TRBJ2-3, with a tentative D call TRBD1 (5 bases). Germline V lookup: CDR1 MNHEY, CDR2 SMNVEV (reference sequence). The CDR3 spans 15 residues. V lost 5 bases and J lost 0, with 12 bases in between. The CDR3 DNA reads TGTGCCAGCAGTCCCTCGACAGCTAGCACAGATACGCAGTATTTT. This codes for CASSPSTASTDTQYF.

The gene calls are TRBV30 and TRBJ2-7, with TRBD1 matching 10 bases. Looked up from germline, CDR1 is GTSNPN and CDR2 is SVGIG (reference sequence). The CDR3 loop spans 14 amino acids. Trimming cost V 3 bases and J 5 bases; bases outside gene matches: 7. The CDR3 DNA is TGTGCCTGGAGGCCACCGGGACAGGGGAACGAGCAGTACTTC. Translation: CAWRPPGQGNEQYF.

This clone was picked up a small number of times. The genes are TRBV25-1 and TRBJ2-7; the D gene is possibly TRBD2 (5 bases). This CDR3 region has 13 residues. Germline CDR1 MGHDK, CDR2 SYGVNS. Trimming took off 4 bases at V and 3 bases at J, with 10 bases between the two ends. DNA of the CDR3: TGTGCCAGCAGTGCAACCGGGAACTACGAGCAGTACTTC. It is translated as CASSATGNYEQYF.

The CDR3 loop is CSAKTVLGAFF. In nucleotides, the CDR3 is TGCAGTGCAAAGACGGTTTTGGGCGCTTTCTTT. J is TRBJ1-1 and V is TRBV20-1; D remains unclear. The V end lost 6 bases, the J end lost 11 bases, and 16 bases lay between the germline ends. The CDR3 consists of 11 residues. Germline-derived CDR1 and CDR2 are DFQATT and SNEGSKA (reference sequence).

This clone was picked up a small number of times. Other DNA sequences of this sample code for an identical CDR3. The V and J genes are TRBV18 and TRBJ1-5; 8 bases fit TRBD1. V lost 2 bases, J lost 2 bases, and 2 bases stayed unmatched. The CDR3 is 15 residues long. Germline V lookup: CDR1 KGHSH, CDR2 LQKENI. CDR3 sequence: CASSPGTGGNQPQHF. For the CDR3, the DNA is TGTGCCAGCTCACCAGGGACAGGAGGCAATCAGCCCCAGCATTTT.

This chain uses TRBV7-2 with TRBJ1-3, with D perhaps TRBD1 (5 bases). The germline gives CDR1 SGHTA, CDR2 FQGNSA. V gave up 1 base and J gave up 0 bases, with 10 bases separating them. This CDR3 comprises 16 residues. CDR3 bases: TGTGCCAGCAGCTTAGGAGTACAGGCCTCTGGAAACACCATATATTTT. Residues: CASSLGVQASGNTIYF.

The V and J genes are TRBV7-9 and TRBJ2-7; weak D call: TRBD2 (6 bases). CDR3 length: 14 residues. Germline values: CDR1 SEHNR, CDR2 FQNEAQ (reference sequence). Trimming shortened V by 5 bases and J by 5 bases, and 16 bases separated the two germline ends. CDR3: CASSQDYYLDEQYF. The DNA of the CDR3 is TGTGCCAGCAGCCAGGACTACTACCTTGACGAGCAGTACTTC.